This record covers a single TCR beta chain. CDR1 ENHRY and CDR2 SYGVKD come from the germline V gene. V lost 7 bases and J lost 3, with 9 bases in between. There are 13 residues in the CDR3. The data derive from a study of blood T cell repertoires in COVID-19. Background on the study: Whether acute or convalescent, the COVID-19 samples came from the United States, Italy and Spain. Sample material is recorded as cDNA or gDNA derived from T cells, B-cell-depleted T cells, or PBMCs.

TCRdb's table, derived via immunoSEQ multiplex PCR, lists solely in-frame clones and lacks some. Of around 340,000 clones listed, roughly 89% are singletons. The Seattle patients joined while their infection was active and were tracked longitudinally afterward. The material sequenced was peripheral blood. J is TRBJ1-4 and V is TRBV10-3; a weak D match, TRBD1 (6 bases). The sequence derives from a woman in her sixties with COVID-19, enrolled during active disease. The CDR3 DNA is TGTGCCATCAATTGGGGGCCTAATGAAAAACTGTTTTTT. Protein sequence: CAINWGPNEKLFF.